Listed below are T cell receptor beta chains from one sample, sequenced in a study of T cell changes during pregnancy in multiple sclerosis. Produced via immunoSEQ multiplex PCR; TCRdb's table is partial and in-frame only. The data show roughly 39,000 clones, with more than 90% seen just once and roughly an eighth held by the top ten. Here the sequenced sample was CD8+ T cells from peripheral blood mononuclear cells, taken after pregnancy. Every receptor here comes from a female donor with multiple sclerosis, enrolled in a pregnancy study. Each CDR3 is given with its conserved first and last residue. The order of the fields is clone size, J gene, V gene, D gene, CDR3 protein, CDR3 DNA. The D gene is left open where the match is weak. Clone size appears in some rows only: once, few, many, or a class for an expanded clone.

-,TRBJ2-1,TRBV19,TRBD2,CASSEYGGVPFF,TGTGCCAGTAGTGAATACGGGGGGGTCCCGTTCTTC
-,TRBJ1-1,TRBV19,-,CASSMSVAGTEAFF,TGTGCCAGTAGTATGAGCGTCGCGGGCACTGAAGCTTTCTTT
once,TRBJ2-7,TRBV18,-,CASSPTFLDSEVYEQYF,TGTGCCAGCTCACCGACTTTCCTGGACAGTGAAGTCTACGAGCAGTACTTC
-,TRBJ1-1,TRBV7-9,-,CASSSEGDTEAFF,TGTGCCAGCAGCTCCGAAGGGGACACTGAAGCTTTCTTT
-,TRBJ2-1,TRBV7-2,TRBD1,CASSLRGTGTDNEQFF,TGTGCCAGCAGCTTAAGGGGGACAGGCACTGACAATGAGCAGTTCTTC
-,TRBJ2-2,TRBV7-2,TRBD2,CASSLSIAGGPLSGELFF,TGTGCCAGCAGCTTATCAATAGCGGGAGGGCCTTTATCCGGGGAGCTGTTTTTT
-,TRBJ1-1,TRBV21-1,-,CASSIRSCYTEAFF,TGTGCCAGCAGCATTCGGAGTTGTTACACTGAAGCTTTCTTT
-,TRBJ2-1,TRBV11-2,TRBD1,CASSFRGQGFDEQFF,TGTGCCAGCAGCTTTAGGGGACAGGGGTTTGATGAGCAGTTCTTC
-,TRBJ2-5,TRBV10-3,TRBD1,CAIRTGDGTQYF,TGTGCCATCAGGACAGGGGACGGGACCCAGTACTTC
once,TRBJ1-1,TRBV9,TRBD1,CASSVGTGRGNTEAFF,TGTGCCAGCAGCGTTGGGACAGGGCGGGGGAACACTGAAGCTTTCTTT
-,TRBJ1-1,TRBV5-5,-,CASSLTGWLGNTEAFF,TGTGCCAGCAGCTTAACAGGGTGGCTGGGGAACACTGAAGCTTTCTTT
-,TRBJ2-2,TRBV4-1,-,CASSHFLEGSGELFF,TGCGCCAGCAGCCATTTCCTGGAGGGTTCCGGGGAGCTGTTTTTT
-,TRBJ1-1,TRBV5-4,-,CASSLREASTEAFF,TGTGCCAGCAGCTTGAGGGAGGCAAGCACTGAAGCTTTCTTT
-,TRBJ2-7,TRBV27,-,CASSSSAGTRNYEQYF,TGTGCCAGCAGTTCTTCCGCCGGGACAAGGAACTACGAGCAGTACTTC
-,TRBJ2-1,TRBV7-9,-,CASSSMAGIGRGEQFF,TGTGCCAGCAGCTCCATGGCAGGGATCGGTAGGGGTGAGCAGTTCTTC
-,TRBJ2-1,TRBV4-2,TRBD2,CASSQDGSGIYNEQFF,TGTGCCAGCAGCCAAGATGGTAGCGGGATCTACAATGAGCAGTTCTTC
-,TRBJ1-2,TRBV9,-,CASSDRPSNYGYTF,TGTGCCAGCTCCGACAGGCCATCTAACTATGGCTACACCTTC
-,TRBJ2-3,TRBV30,-,CAWSATGSTDTQYF,TGTGCCTGGAGTGCCACAGGGAGCACAGATACGCAGTATTTT
-,TRBJ2-3,TRBV9,-,CASSVQGSNTDTQYF,TGTGCCAGCAGCGTGCAGGGGTCTAACACAGATACGCAGTATTTT
once,TRBJ2-6,TRBV13,-,CASSLGRANVLTF,TGTGCCAGCAGCTTGGGCAGGGCCAACGTCCTGACTTTC
-,TRBJ2-7,TRBV19,TRBD1,CASSGPGGRFGEQYF,TGTGCCAGTAGTGGTCCAGGGGGCAGGTTCGGCGAGCAGTACTTC
-,TRBJ2-7,TRBV7-9,-,CASSLSVYEQYF,TGTGCCAGCAGCTTATCCGTATACGAGCAGTACTTC
-,TRBJ1-1,TRBV2,-,CASSLIQGSTEAFF,TGTGCCAGCAGCCTAATACAGGGCAGTACTGAAGCTTTCTTT
-,TRBJ1-1,TRBV28,-,CASSHKGRGTEAFF,TGTGCCAGCAGCCATAAGGGCAGGGGAACTGAAGCTTTCTTT
-,TRBJ2-2,TRBV28,-,CASSQYTGELFF,TGTGCCAGCAGCCAATACACCGGGGAGCTGTTTTTT
once,TRBJ1-1,TRBV6-5,-,CASSYLGPGRFF,TGTGCCAGCAGTTACCTGGGGCCAGGCAGGTTCTTT
-,TRBJ2-1,TRBV27,-,CAIRGAYNEQFF,TGTGCCATCCGCGGGGCTTACAATGAGCAGTTCTTC
-,TRBJ1-3,TRBV9,-,CASSVEDSGDTIYF,TGTGCCAGCAGCGTAGAGGACTCAGGGGACACCATATATTTT
-,TRBJ1-5,TRBV27,TRBD1,CASSNDRGQQPQHF,TGTGCCAGCAGCAATGACAGGGGGCAACAGCCCCAGCATTTT
-,TRBJ2-1,TRBV14,TRBD2,CASSQDPSSSGRNNEQFF,TGTGCCAGCAGCCAAGACCCCTCGTCTAGCGGGAGAAACAATGAGCAGTTCTTC
-,TRBJ2-7,TRBV7-9,-,CASSPREPYTYEQYF,TGTGCCAGCAGCCCCCGGGAGCCCTACACCTACGAGCAGTACTTC
few,TRBJ1-1,TRBV13,-,CASSLDRSSNTEAFF,TGTGCCAGCAGCCTGGACAGATCATCAAACACTGAAGCTTTCTTT
-,TRBJ1-1,TRBV6-1,-,CASRDRYTEAFF,TGTGCCAGCAGAGACAGGTACACTGAAGCTTTCTTT
-,TRBJ2-3,TRBV2,-,CASYAGLTQYF,TGTGCCAGCTATGCGGGGCTAACGCAGTATTTT
-,TRBJ1-1,TRBV18,TRBD1,CASSPRYRGHVTEAFF,TGTGCCAGCTCACCGCGTTACAGGGGGCATGTCACTGAAGCTTTCTTT
-,TRBJ2-3,TRBV2,-,CASSGSTTSDTQYF,TGTGCCAGCAGCGGATCGACAACTTCAGATACGCAGTATTTT
-,TRBJ2-7,TRBV5-5,TRBD2,CASSFLLRGASSYEQYF,TGTGCCAGCAGCTTTCTGTTGCGGGGGGCGAGCTCCTACGAGCAGTACTTC